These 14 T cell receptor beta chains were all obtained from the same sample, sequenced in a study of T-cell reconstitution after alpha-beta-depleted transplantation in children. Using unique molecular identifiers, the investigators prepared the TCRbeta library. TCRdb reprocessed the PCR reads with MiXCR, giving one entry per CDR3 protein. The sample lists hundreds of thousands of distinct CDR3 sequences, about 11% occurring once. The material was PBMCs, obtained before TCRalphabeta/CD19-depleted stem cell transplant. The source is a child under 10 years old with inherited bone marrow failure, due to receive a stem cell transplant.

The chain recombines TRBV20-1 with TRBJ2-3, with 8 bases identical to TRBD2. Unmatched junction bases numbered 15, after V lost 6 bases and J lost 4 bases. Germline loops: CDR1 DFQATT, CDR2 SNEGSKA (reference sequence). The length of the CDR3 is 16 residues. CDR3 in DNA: TGCAGTGCCCAATCCTCAAGCGGGAGTATTCCAGATACGCAGTATTTT. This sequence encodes CSAQSSSGSIPDTQYF.

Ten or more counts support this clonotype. CDR3 nucleotide sequence: TGCGCCAGCAGCCCGACTAGCGGGAGGTCAGATACGCAGTATTTT. Amino acid sequence: CASSPTSGRSDTQYF. The chain combines TRBV10-1 with TRBJ2-3; 13 bases line up with TRBD2. The CDR3 runs to 15 residues. V was clipped by 6 bases and J by 4 bases; unmatched bases: 4. CDR1 is WNHNN and CDR2 is SYGVQD in the germline V gene (reference sequence).

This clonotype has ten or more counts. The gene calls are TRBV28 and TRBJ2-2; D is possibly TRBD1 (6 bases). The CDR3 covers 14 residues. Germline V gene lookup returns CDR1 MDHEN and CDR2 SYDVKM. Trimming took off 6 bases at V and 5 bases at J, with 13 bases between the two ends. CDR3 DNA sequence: TGTGCCAGCAGATTCGACAGGCGGACCGGGGAGCTGTTTTTT. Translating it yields CASRFDRRTGELFF.

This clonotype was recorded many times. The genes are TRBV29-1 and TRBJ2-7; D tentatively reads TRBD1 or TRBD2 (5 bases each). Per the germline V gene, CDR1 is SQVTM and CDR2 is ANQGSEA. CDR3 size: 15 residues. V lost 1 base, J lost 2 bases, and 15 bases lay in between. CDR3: CSVEGEGTAAYEQYF. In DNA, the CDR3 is TGCAGCGTTGAAGGGGAAGGGACCGCAGCCTACGAGCAGTACTTC.

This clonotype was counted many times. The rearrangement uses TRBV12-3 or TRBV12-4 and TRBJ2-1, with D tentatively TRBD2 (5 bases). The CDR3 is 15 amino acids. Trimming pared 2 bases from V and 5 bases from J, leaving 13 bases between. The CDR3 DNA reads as TGTGCCAGCAGTTTATCCTACGGGAAGAACAATGAGCAGTTCTTC. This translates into CASSLSYGKNNEQFF.

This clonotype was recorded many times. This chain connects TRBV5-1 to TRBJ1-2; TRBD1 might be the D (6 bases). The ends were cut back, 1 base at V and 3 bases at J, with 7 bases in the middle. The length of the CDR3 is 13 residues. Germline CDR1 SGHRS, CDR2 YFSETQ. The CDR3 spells CASSLQGYYGYTF. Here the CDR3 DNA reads TGCGCCAGCAGCTTGCAGGGGTACTATGGCTACACCTTC.

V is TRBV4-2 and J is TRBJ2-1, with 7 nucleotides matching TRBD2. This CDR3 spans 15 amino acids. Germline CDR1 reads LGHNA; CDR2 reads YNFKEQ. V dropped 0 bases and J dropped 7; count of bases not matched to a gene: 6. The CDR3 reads CASSQESAGANEQFF. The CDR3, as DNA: TGTGCCAGCAGCCAAGAGTCCGCGGGAGCGAATGAGCAGTTCTTC.

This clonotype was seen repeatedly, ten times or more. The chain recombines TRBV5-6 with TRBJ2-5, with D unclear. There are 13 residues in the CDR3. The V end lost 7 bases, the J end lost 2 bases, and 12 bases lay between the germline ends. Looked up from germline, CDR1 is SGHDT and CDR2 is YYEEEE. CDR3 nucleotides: TGTGCCAGCGGTTACGACACTCAAGAGACCCAGTACTTC. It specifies CASGYDTQETQYF.

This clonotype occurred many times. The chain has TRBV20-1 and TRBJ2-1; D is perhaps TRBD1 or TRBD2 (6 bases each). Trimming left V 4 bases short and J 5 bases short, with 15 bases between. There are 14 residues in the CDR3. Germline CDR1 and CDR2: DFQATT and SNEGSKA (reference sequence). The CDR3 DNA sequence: TGCAGTGCTACCTCTCCGGAGGGGGACAATGAGCAGTTCTTC. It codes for CSATSPEGDNEQFF.

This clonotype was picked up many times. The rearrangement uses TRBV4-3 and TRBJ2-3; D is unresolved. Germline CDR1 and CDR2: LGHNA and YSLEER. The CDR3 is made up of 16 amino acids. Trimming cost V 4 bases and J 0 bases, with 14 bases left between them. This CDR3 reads CASSRRTFLSTDTQYF. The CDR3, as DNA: TGCGCCAGCAGCCGCCGGACCTTTCTTAGCACAGATACGCAGTATTTT.

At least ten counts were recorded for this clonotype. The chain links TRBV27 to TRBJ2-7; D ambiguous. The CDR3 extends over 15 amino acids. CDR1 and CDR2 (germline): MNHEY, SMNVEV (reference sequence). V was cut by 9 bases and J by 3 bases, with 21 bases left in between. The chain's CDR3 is CASAPLTLYSYEQYF. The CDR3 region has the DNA TGTGCCAGTGCCCCACTCACACTGTACAGCTACGAGCAGTACTTC.

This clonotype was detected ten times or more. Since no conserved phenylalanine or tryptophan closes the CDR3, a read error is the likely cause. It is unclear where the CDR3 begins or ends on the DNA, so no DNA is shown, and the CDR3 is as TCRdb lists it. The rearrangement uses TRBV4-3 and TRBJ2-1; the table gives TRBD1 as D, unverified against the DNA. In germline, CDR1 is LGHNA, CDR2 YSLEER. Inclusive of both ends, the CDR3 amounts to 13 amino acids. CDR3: CASSQDPGTGLRV.

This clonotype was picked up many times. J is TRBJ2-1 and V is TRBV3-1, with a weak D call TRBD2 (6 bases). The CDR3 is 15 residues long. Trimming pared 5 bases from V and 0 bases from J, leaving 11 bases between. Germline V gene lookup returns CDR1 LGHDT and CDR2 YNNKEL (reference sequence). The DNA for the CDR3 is TGTGCCAGCAGCGCTAGCGTTGGCTCCTACAATGAGCAGTTCTTC. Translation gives CASSASVGSYNEQFF.

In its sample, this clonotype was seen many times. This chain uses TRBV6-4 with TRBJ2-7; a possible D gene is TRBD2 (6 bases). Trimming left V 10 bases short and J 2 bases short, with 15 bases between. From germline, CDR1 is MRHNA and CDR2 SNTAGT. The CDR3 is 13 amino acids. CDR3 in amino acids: CAIQNGGAYEQYF. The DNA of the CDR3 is TGTGCCATCCAAAACGGGGGAGCCTACGAGCAGTACTTC.